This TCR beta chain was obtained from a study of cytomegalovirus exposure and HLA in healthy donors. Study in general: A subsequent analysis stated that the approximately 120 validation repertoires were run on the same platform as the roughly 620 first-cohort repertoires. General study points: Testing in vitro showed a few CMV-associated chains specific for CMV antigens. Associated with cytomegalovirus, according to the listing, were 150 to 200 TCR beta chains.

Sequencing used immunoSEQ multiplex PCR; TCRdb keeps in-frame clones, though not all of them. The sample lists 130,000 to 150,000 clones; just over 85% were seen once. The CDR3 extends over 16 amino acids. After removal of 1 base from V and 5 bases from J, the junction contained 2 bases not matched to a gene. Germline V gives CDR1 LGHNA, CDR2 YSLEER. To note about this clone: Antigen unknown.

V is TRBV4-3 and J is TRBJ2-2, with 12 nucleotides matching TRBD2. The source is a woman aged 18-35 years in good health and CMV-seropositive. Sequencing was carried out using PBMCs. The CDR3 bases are TGCGCCAGCAGCCAAGTGACTAGCGGGGGAACCGGGGAGCTGTTTTTT. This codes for CASSQVTSGGTGELFF.